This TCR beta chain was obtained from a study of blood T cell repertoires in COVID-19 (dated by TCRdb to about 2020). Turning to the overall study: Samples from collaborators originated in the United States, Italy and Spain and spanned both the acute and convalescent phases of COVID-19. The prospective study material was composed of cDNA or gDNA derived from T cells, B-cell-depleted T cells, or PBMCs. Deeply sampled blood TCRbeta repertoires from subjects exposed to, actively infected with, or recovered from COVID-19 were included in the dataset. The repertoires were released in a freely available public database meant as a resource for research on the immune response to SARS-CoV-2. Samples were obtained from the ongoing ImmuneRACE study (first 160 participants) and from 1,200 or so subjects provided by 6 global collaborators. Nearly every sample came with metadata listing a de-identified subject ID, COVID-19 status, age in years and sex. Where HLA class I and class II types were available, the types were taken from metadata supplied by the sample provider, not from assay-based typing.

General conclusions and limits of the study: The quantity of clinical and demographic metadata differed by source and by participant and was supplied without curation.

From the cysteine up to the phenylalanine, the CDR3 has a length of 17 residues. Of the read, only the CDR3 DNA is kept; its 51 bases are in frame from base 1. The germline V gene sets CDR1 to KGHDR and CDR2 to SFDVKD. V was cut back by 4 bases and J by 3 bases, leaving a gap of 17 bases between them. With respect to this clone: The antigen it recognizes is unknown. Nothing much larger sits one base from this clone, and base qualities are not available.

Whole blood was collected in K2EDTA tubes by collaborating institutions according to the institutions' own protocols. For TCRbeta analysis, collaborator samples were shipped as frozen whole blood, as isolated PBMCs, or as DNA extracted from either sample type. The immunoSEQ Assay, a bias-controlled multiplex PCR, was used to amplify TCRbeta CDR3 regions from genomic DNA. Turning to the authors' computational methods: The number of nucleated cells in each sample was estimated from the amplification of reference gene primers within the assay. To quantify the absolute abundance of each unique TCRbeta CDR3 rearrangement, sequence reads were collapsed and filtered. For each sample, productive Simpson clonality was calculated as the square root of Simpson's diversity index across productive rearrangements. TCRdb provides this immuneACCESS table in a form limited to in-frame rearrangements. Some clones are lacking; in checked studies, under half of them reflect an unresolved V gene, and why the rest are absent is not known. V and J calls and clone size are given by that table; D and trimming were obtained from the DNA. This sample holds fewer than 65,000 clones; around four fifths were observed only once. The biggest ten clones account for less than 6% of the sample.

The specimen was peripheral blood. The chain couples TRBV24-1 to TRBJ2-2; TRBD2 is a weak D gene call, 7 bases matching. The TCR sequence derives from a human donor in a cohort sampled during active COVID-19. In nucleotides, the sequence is TGTGCCACCAGTGAATCCGTTACGGGGGGCTACACCGGGGAGCTGTTTTTT. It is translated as CATSESVTGGYTGELFF.